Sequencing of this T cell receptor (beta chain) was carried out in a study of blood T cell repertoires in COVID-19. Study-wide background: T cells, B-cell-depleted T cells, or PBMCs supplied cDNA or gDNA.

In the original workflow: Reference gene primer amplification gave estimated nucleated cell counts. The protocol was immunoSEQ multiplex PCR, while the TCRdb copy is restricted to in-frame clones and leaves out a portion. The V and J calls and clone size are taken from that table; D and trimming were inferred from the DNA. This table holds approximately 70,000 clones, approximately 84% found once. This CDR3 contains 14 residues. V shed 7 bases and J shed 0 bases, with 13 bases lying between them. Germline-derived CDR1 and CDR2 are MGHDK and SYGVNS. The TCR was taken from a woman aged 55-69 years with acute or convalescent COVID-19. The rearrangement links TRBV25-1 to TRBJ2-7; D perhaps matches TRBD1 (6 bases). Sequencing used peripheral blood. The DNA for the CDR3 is TGTGCCAGCACGAAGGACAGTCTCTCCTACGAGCAGTACTTC. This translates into CASTKDSLSYEQYF.